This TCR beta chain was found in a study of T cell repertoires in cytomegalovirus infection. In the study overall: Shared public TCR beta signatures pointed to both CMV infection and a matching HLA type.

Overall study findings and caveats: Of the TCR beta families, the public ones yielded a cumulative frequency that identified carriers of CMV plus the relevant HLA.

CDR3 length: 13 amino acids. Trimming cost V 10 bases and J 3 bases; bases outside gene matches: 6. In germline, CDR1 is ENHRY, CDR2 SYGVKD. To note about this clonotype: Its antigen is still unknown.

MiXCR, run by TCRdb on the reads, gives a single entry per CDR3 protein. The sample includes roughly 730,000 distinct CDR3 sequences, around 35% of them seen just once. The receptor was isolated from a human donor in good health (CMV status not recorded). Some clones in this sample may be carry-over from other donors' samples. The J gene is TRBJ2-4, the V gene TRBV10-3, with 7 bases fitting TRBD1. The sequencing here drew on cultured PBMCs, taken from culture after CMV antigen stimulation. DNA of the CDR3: TGTGCCACTGGGGACAGAAACAAAAACATTCAGTACTTC. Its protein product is CATGDRNKNIQYF.